The 15 T cell receptor beta chains presented below share a single source sample, sequenced in a study of post-analysis software for immune sequencing data. Study findings and constraints: The five TRBV segments detected at higher frequency in patients than in controls included TRBV5-6, TRBV5-1 and TRBV20-1.

TCR beta cDNA libraries included unique molecular identifiers. TCRdb called the PCR reads again in MiXCR, with one record for every CDR3 protein. Among more than 350,000 distinct CDR3 sequences listed, roughly 40% were seen once. Antigens for these TCRs are unknown. Specimen: blood. Receptors were obtained from a girl aged 2-10 years with multiple sclerosis.

The rearrangement uses TRBV4-1 and TRBJ1-1; no reliable D call. CDR3 length: 17 amino acids. Looked up from germline, CDR1 is MGHRA and CDR2 is YSYEKL. The V gene lost 1 base and the J gene lost 1 base, with 16 bases spanning the gap. The CDR3: CASSQVIFSRGNTEAFF. CDR3 bases: TGCGCCAGCAGCCAAGTAATATTCTCGCGCGGGAACACTGAAGCTTTCTTT.

The chain has TRBV18 and TRBJ1-6; D unclear. Germline V lookup: CDR1 KGHSH, CDR2 LQKENI. V lost 3 bases, J lost 5 bases, and 14 bases lay in between. This CDR3 has 16 amino acids. The DNA of the CDR3 is TGTGCCAGCTCACCGGCACGGACGCCAAATAATTCACCCCTCCACTTT. This codes for CASSPARTPNNSPLHF.

This chain links TRBV20-1 with TRBJ2-5; TRBD1 is a possible D gene (5 bases). V lost 0 bases and J lost 4, with 9 bases in between. Germline CDR1 reads DFQATT; CDR2 reads SNEGSKA (reference sequence). The CDR3 totals 13 residues. As DNA, the CDR3 is TGCAGTGCTAGAGATTGGCAGGGAGAGACCCAGTACTTC. Its translation is CSARDWQGETQYF.

This clonotype was recorded many times. The chain has TRBV29-1 and TRBJ2-5; 8 bases match TRBD1. Per the germline V gene, CDR1 is SQVTM and CDR2 is ANQGSEA. The CDR3 consists of 15 residues. Losses at the gene ends were 5 bases for V and 4 bases for J; bases not matched to a gene: 12. Here the CDR3 DNA reads TGCAGCGTTCCCGGGACAGGACACTTAGGAGAGACCCAGTACTTC. Its protein product is CSVPGTGHLGETQYF. Full variable domain (missing parts from reference TRBV29-1 and TRBJ2-5): SAVISQKPSRDICQRGTSLTIQCQVDSQVTMMFWYRQQPGQSLTLIATANQGSEATYESGFVIDKFPISRPNLTFSTLTVSNMSPEDSSIYLCSVPGTGHLGETQYFGPGTRLLVL.

The CDR3 DNA sequence: TGTGCCAGCGGCGGACAGTACAATGAGCAGTTCTTC. It is translated as CASGGQYNEQFF. V is TRBV2 and J is TRBJ2-1; a possible D gene is TRBD1 (6 bases). Trimming removed 8 bases at V and 4 bases at J, with 9 bases between. Germline V gene lookup returns CDR1 SNHLY and CDR2 FYNNEI. The CDR3 length is 12 residues.

The chain employs TRBV27 and TRBJ2-7, with unresolved D. The germline V gene has CDR1 MNHEY and CDR2 SMNVEV (reference sequence). The length of the CDR3 is 14 residues. Between the trimmed V and J ends, which lost 3 bases and 4 bases, there was a span of 13 bases. The CDR3 sequence is CASSLKGQEYEQYF. The CDR3 coding sequence is TGTGCCAGCAGTTTGAAGGGTCAGGAGTACGAGCAGTACTTC.

The CDR3 bases are TGTGCCATCAGTCATCTACAGGGGTACAATGAGCAGTTCTTC. Protein sequence: CAISHLQGYNEQFF. This rearrangement joins TRBV10-3 to TRBJ2-1, with 7 bases that match TRBD1. J was trimmed by 4 bases and V by 5 bases; bases with no gene match: 5. The CDR3 runs 14 residues. The germline gives CDR1 ENHRY, CDR2 SYGVKD.

The chain has TRBV7-9 and TRBJ2-5, with D possibly matching TRBD2 (6 bases). The J call may be faulty, since TRBJ2-7 better matches the DNA end. The germline V gene has CDR1 SEHNR and CDR2 FQNEAQ (reference sequence). This CDR3 spans 10 amino acids. The CDR3 nucleotides are TGTGCCAGCGGAGGGAACGAGCAGTACTTC. It yields the protein CASGGNEQYF.

This clonotype was observed a handful of times. V usage is TRBV7-9 and J usage is TRBJ2-1; 7 positions match TRBD1. V gave up 2 bases and J gave up 3 bases; unmatched junction bases: 1. CDR3 length: 14 amino acids. The germline gives CDR1 SEHNR, CDR2 FQNEAQ (reference sequence). The CDR3 nucleotides are TGTGCCAGCAGCTTAAACAGGGGCTACAATGAGCAGTTCTTC. Protein product: CASSLNRGYNEQFF.

This clonotype has just one count. The chain has TRBV5-1 and TRBJ2-7; maybe TRBD1 (6 bases). Per germline, CDR1 SGHRS and CDR2 YFSETQ. Trimming cost V 0 bases and J 7 bases, with 17 bases left between them. The CDR3 is 15 residues long. CDR3 sequence (DNA): TGCGCCAGCAGCTTGGGGCCGGGACAATCGGGGGAGCAGTACTTC. It codes for CASSLGPGQSGEQYF.

The rearrangement joins TRBV2 to TRBJ2-1; D may be TRBD2 (6 bases). Per the germline V gene, CDR1 is SNHLY and CDR2 is FYNNEI. V lost 6 bases and J 10 bases, leaving 13 bases between the germline ends. The CDR3 runs 12 residues. The CDR3 protein is CASRPSEGEQFF. Here the CDR3 DNA reads TGTGCCAGCAGGCCTAGCGAGGGCGAGCAGTTCTTC.

This rearrangement joins TRBV4-1 to TRBJ2-4; D possibly matches TRBD1 or TRBD2 (5 bases each). Deletions cut 0 bases from V and 12 bases from J, with 15 bases between. This CDR3 spans 14 amino acids. The germline CDR1 and CDR2 sequences are MGHRA and YSYEKL. CDR3 protein: CASSQDPGAGPQYF. CDR3 bases: TGCGCCAGCAGCCAAGATCCCGGGGCAGGGCCTCAGTACTTC.

This clonotype was seen only a few times. The genes are TRBV28 and TRBJ2-3; D unresolved. CDR1 and CDR2 from the germline V gene are MDHEN and SYDVKM. Trimming took 1 base from V and 0 from J, leaving 5 bases between them. The CDR3 loop spans 14 amino acids. CDR3 residues: CASSLYPSTDTQYF. The CDR3 DNA sequence: TGTGCCAGCAGTTTATACCCTAGCACAGATACGCAGTATTTT.

This clonotype showed up just a few times. The chain is built from TRBV6-5 and TRBJ2-3; 11 bases agree with TRBD1. V dropped 2 bases and J dropped 0; count of bases not matched to a gene: 7. The germline V gene encodes CDR1 MNHEY and CDR2 SVGAGI. The CDR3 runs to 18 residues. CDR3 DNA sequence: TGTGCCAGCAGTTACGACGGGACAGGGGGAACTAGCACAGATACGCAGTATTTT. Translating it yields CASSYDGTGGTSTDTQYF.

The V and J genes are TRBV4-1 and TRBJ1-1, with TRBD1 as a possible D gene (5 bases). Trimming pared 2 bases from V and 4 bases from J, leaving 11 bases between. CDR1 MGHRA and CDR2 YSYEKL come from the germline V gene. The CDR3 runs 14 residues. The CDR3 reads CASSQRQGGTEAFF. The CDR3 DNA reads as TGCGCCAGCAGCCAACGGCAGGGCGGCACTGAAGCTTTCTTT.